The rows below give T cell receptor beta chains drawn from one sample of a study of beta chain features in type 1 diabetes. The protocol was immunoSEQ multiplex PCR, while the TCRdb copy is restricted to in-frame clones and leaves out a portion. In the table there are 300,000 to 450,000 clones, around a tenth of which are singletons. Input material: central memory CD4+ T cells from blood. The origin of the receptors is a man younger than 45 with type 1 diabetes. The CDR3 runs from the conserved cysteine through the conserved F or W. The D gene is left open where the match is weak. Size values are once, few and many counts, or a class for expanded clones, and some rows have none.

len: 12; j_gene: TRBJ1-1; abundance: NA; v_gene: TRBV28; d_gene: NA; CDR3nt: TGTGCCAGCAGATGGGGGGGTACTGAAGCTTTCTTT; CDR3aa: CASRWGGTEAFF
len: 17; j_gene: TRBJ2-1; abundance: few; v_gene: TRBV5-1; d_gene: NA; CDR3nt: TGCGCCAGCAGCTTGGCCTTCGGGGGCAGTGAGGGTAATGAGCAGTTCTTC; CDR3aa: CASSLAFGGSEGNEQFF
len: 14; j_gene: TRBJ2-3; abundance: NA; v_gene: TRBV6-5; d_gene: TRBD2; CDR3nt: TGTGCCAGCAGTTTCCGAAGCGGGAGTGATACGCAGTATTTT; CDR3aa: CASSFRSGSDTQYF
len: 12; j_gene: TRBJ2-1; abundance: NA; v_gene: TRBV2; d_gene: NA; CDR3nt: TGTGCCAGCAGTGTCCAGGGAAATGAGCAGTTCTTC; CDR3aa: CASSVQGNEQFF
len: 13; j_gene: TRBJ1-2; abundance: few; v_gene: TRBV6-5; d_gene: TRBD1; CDR3nt: TGTGCCAGCAGTGATACAGGGGGCTATGGCTACACCTTC; CDR3aa: CASSDTGGYGYTF
len: 13; j_gene: TRBJ1-2; abundance: few; v_gene: TRBV19; d_gene: NA; CDR3nt: TGTGCCAGTAGTATGTACCTAGACCATGGCTACACCTTC; CDR3aa: CASSMYLDHGYTF
len: 16; j_gene: TRBJ2-1; abundance: few; v_gene: TRBV5-4; d_gene: TRBD2; CDR3nt: TGTGCCAGCAGCTTAGCGGGGACCCTATCCTACAATGAGCAGTTCTTC; CDR3aa: CASSLAGTLSYNEQFF
len: 19; j_gene: TRBJ2-3; abundance: few; v_gene: TRBV6-4; d_gene: TRBD1; CDR3nt: TGTGCCAGCAGGCTGCCGCGGGACAGGGGGCGATCCCCCCCAGATACGCAGTATTTT; CDR3aa: CASRLPRDRGRSPPDTQYF
len: 14; j_gene: TRBJ2-1; abundance: few; v_gene: TRBV6-4; d_gene: TRBD2; CDR3nt: TGTGCCAGCAGTGTAATAGCGGGAGGAAATGAGCAGTTCTTC; CDR3aa: CASSVIAGGNEQFF
len: 12; j_gene: TRBJ2-7; abundance: NA; v_gene: TRBV18; d_gene: NA; CDR3nt: TGTGCCAGCTCACCTCTCTCCTACGAGCAGTACTTC; CDR3aa: CASSPLSYEQYF
len: 13; j_gene: TRBJ1-1; abundance: many; v_gene: TRBV2; d_gene: TRBD1; CDR3nt: TGTGCCAGCAGAAGGGGGCGCGAGGCTGAAGCTTTCTTT; CDR3aa: CASRRGREAEAFF
len: 12; j_gene: TRBJ1-3; abundance: few; v_gene: TRBV7-2; d_gene: NA; CDR3nt: TGTGCCAGCAGCTTAGAGAGCAACACCATATATTTT; CDR3aa: CASSLESNTIYF
len: 13; j_gene: TRBJ2-1; abundance: NA; v_gene: TRBV7-3; d_gene: NA; CDR3nt: TGTGCCAGCAGCAACGGACAGTACAATGAGCAGTTCTTC; CDR3aa: CASSNGQYNEQFF
len: 15; j_gene: TRBJ2-3; abundance: NA; v_gene: TRBV7-7; d_gene: NA; CDR3nt: TGTGCTAGCAGCTTAGGGTTTGCGGGAACAGATACGCAGTATTTT; CDR3aa: CASSLGFAGTDTQYF
len: 14; j_gene: TRBJ2-5; abundance: NA; v_gene: TRBV5-4; d_gene: NA; CDR3nt: TGTGCCAGCAGCTTGAAGAGCGGACAAGAGACCCAGTACTTC; CDR3aa: CASSLKSGQETQYF
len: 16; j_gene: TRBJ1-5; abundance: NA; v_gene: TRBV30; d_gene: NA; CDR3nt: TGTGCCTGGAGGGGTAAGCACGGCCCCGGAGATCAGCCCCAGCATTTT; CDR3aa: CAWRGKHGPGDQPQHF
len: 10; j_gene: TRBJ1-1; abundance: NA; v_gene: TRBV7-8; d_gene: NA; CDR3nt: TGTGCCAGCAGCTTAGGTCAAGCTTTCTTT; CDR3aa: CASSLGQAFF
len: 14; j_gene: TRBJ1-2; abundance: many; v_gene: TRBV7-3; d_gene: TRBD1; CDR3nt: TGTGCCAGCAGCCAGAACACAGGGGGCGATGGCTACACCTTC; CDR3aa: CASSQNTGGDGYTF
len: 12; j_gene: TRBJ2-3; abundance: NA; v_gene: TRBV15; d_gene: NA; CDR3nt: TGTGCCACCACCCTGCCGATAGGTACGCAGTATTTT; CDR3aa: CATTLPIGTQYF
len: 15; j_gene: TRBJ2-7; abundance: NA; v_gene: TRBV7-2; d_gene: NA; CDR3nt: TGTGCCAGCAGCTTAGCACTAGCTTCCTCCTACGAGCAGTACTTC; CDR3aa: CASSLALASSYEQYF
len: 17; j_gene: TRBJ2-7; abundance: NA; v_gene: TRBV27; d_gene: NA; CDR3nt: TGTGCCAGCAGTTCCCCCGCAGAGGGAGGCCCTACCTACGAGCAGTACTTC; CDR3aa: CASSSPAEGGPTYEQYF
len: 15; j_gene: TRBJ1-2; abundance: few; v_gene: TRBV6-1; d_gene: NA; CDR3nt: TGTGCCAGCAGTGAAGAACTATCAGGGCCTTATGGCTACACCTTC; CDR3aa: CASSEELSGPYGYTF
len: 15; j_gene: TRBJ2-3; abundance: few; v_gene: TRBV30; d_gene: TRBD1; CDR3nt: TGTGCCTGGAGTCGAGCCGCTACACAGGGGGATACGCAGTATTTT; CDR3aa: CAWSRAATQGDTQYF
len: 16; j_gene: TRBJ1-3; abundance: many; v_gene: TRBV11-1; d_gene: NA; CDR3nt: TGTGCCAGCAGCCACCACGAGGGACGGACTGGAAACACCATATATTTT; CDR3aa: CASSHHEGRTGNTIYF
len: 13; j_gene: TRBJ2-5; abundance: few; v_gene: TRBV28; d_gene: TRBD1; CDR3nt: TGTGCCACCGCAGGGGGTACACAAGAGACCCAGTACTTC; CDR3aa: CATAGGTQETQYF
len: 12; j_gene: TRBJ1-2; abundance: NA; v_gene: TRBV28; d_gene: NA; CDR3nt: TGTGCCAGCAGTTTCCCGGGACGAGGCTACACCTTC; CDR3aa: CASSFPGRGYTF
len: 14; j_gene: TRBJ2-2; abundance: few; v_gene: TRBV7-9; d_gene: NA; CDR3nt: TGTGCCAGCACTATGACAGTTTCCACCGGGGAGCTGTTTTTT; CDR3aa: CASTMTVSTGELFF
len: 15; j_gene: TRBJ2-1; abundance: few; v_gene: TRBV5-1; d_gene: NA; CDR3nt: TGCGCCAGCAGCTTGAACGGGGAATTAGGAAATGAGCAGTTCTTC; CDR3aa: CASSLNGELGNEQFF
len: 15; j_gene: TRBJ2-4; abundance: many; v_gene: TRBV27; d_gene: NA; CDR3nt: TGTGCCAGCAGTAACCCACAGGGAACCAAAAACATTCAGTACTTC; CDR3aa: CASSNPQGTKNIQYF
len: 16; j_gene: TRBJ2-5; abundance: few; v_gene: TRBV23-1; d_gene: NA; CDR3nt: TGCGCCAGCAGTCAATCCCTTCCCAGGGTAAAAGAGACCCAGTACTTC; CDR3aa: CASSQSLPRVKETQYF
len: 14; j_gene: TRBJ1-4; abundance: NA; v_gene: TRBV2; d_gene: NA; CDR3nt: TGTGCCAGCAGTGTTGGGGGAGCTAATGAAAAACTGTTTTTT; CDR3aa: CASSVGGANEKLFF
len: 15; j_gene: TRBJ1-2; abundance: many; v_gene: TRBV27; d_gene: TRBD1; CDR3nt: TGTGCCAGCAGTCGACAGGGGAGTACGAACTATGGCTACACCTTC; CDR3aa: CASSRQGSTNYGYTF
len: 13; j_gene: TRBJ1-6; abundance: NA; v_gene: TRBV19; d_gene: NA; CDR3nt: TGTGCCAGCTCCGTGGTGGGGGATTCACCCCTCCACTTT; CDR3aa: CASSVVGDSPLHF